Listed below are T cell receptor beta chains from one sample, sequenced in a study of shared clonotypes between healthy human individuals. The data were produced by immunoSEQ multiplex PCR, yet TCRdb's version contains in-frame clones alone and is incomplete. The sample holds some 1,400,000 clones, roughly 96% seen once. The sample comprised naive CD4+ T cells sorted from blood. These receptors were taken from a man aged 30 to 39 in good health. Both conserved end residues are part of each CDR3. The D gene is left open where the match is weak. Not every row has a clone size; where given, it reads once, few, many or a size class.

J gene: TRBJ1-1
clone size: NA
V gene: TRBV2
D gene: NA
CDR3 protein: CASSQNRVDTEAFF
CDR3 DNA: TGTGCCAGCAGTCAAAACAGGGTCGACACTGAAGCTTTCTTT

J gene: TRBJ2-7
clone size: NA
V gene: TRBV5-4
D gene: TRBD2
CDR3 protein: CASSSGLAGGGYEQYF
CDR3 DNA: TGTGCCAGCAGCAGCGGACTAGCGGGAGGGGGCTACGAGCAGTACTTC

J gene: TRBJ2-5
clone size: NA
V gene: TRBV28
D gene: TRBD2
CDR3 protein: CASSLLSGGGPRETQYF
CDR3 DNA: TGTGCCAGCAGTTTATTGTCTGGGGGAGGGCCTAGAGAGACCCAGTACTTC

J gene: TRBJ1-1
clone size: NA
V gene: TRBV18
D gene: TRBD1
CDR3 protein: CASSLKGARDDTEAFF
CDR3 DNA: TGTGCCAGCTCACTGAAGGGGGCGAGGGATGACACTGAAGCTTTCTTT

J gene: TRBJ2-7
clone size: NA
V gene: TRBV5-5
D gene: NA
CDR3 protein: CASSPRFEQYF
CDR3 DNA: TGTGCCAGCAGCCCTAGGTTCGAGCAGTACTTC

J gene: TRBJ2-3
clone size: NA
V gene: TRBV7-2
D gene: NA
CDR3 protein: CASSQWVASTDTQYF
CDR3 DNA: TGTGCCAGCAGCCAATGGGTGGCTAGCACAGATACGCAGTATTTT

J gene: TRBJ2-5
clone size: NA
V gene: TRBV5-1
D gene: TRBD2
CDR3 protein: CASSFGLASYQETQYF
CDR3 DNA: TGCGCCAGCAGCTTTGGACTAGCGTCATACCAAGAGACCCAGTACTTC

J gene: TRBJ2-3
clone size: NA
V gene: TRBV5-6
D gene: TRBD2
CDR3 protein: CASSPALAGADTQYF
CDR3 DNA: TGTGCCAGCAGCCCGGCACTAGCGGGAGCGGATACGCAGTATTTT

J gene: TRBJ2-1
clone size: NA
V gene: TRBV9
D gene: TRBD1
CDR3 protein: CASSPGTENNEQFF
CDR3 DNA: TGTGCCAGCAGCCCCGGGACAGAAAACAATGAGCAGTTCTTC

J gene: TRBJ2-3
clone size: NA
V gene: TRBV7-9
D gene: NA
CDR3 protein: CASSATDTQYF
CDR3 DNA: TGTGCCAGCAGCGCCACAGATACGCAGTATTTT

J gene: TRBJ2-2
clone size: NA
V gene: TRBV29-1
D gene: TRBD2
CDR3 protein: CSASKGLVDGELFF
CDR3 DNA: TGCAGCGCCTCCAAGGGACTAGTTGACGGGGAGCTGTTTTTT

J gene: TRBJ2-5
clone size: NA
V gene: TRBV19
D gene: NA
CDR3 protein: CASSRVQETQYF
CDR3 DNA: TGTGCCAGTAGTAGGGTCCAAGAGACCCAGTACTTC

J gene: TRBJ1-1
clone size: NA
V gene: TRBV5-1
D gene: NA
CDR3 protein: CASSLQGLHTEAFF
CDR3 DNA: TGCGCCAGCAGCTTGCAGGGCTTGCACACTGAAGCTTTCTTT

J gene: TRBJ1-6
clone size: NA
V gene: TRBV18
D gene: NA
CDR3 protein: CASSPSTARNSPLHF
CDR3 DNA: TGTGCCAGCTCACCATCGACAGCTCGAAATTCACCCCTCCACTTT

J gene: TRBJ2-1
clone size: NA
V gene: TRBV11-2
D gene: TRBD1
CDR3 protein: CASSFKTGPVNEQFF
CDR3 DNA: TGTGCCAGCAGCTTTAAGACAGGGCCGGTCAATGAGCAGTTCTTC

J gene: TRBJ2-1
clone size: NA
V gene: TRBV9
D gene: NA
CDR3 protein: CASSVSGLYNEQFF
CDR3 DNA: TGTGCCAGCAGCGTATCAGGACTGTACAATGAGCAGTTCTTC

J gene: TRBJ2-1
clone size: NA
V gene: TRBV9
D gene: TRBD2
CDR3 protein: CASSVGAGYSYNEQFF
CDR3 DNA: TGTGCCAGCAGCGTTGGAGCGGGGTACTCCTACAATGAGCAGTTCTTC

J gene: TRBJ2-6
clone size: NA
V gene: TRBV15
D gene: NA
CDR3 protein: CATSRDRAGANVLTF
CDR3 DNA: TGTGCCACCAGCAGAGACAGGGCTGGGGCCAACGTCCTGACTTTC

J gene: TRBJ2-1
clone size: NA
V gene: TRBV14
D gene: NA
CDR3 protein: CASSHGLQDIYNEQFF
CDR3 DNA: TGTGCCAGCAGCCACGGACTCCAAGACATCTACAATGAGCAGTTCTTC

J gene: TRBJ2-3
clone size: once
V gene: TRBV27
D gene: TRBD2
CDR3 protein: CASSLLGGRAGTDTQYF
CDR3 DNA: TGTGCCAGCAGTTTATTAGGCGGGAGGGCCGGGACAGATACGCAGTATTTT

J gene: TRBJ2-1
clone size: NA
V gene: TRBV9
D gene: NA
CDR3 protein: CASSVVAPNNEQFF
CDR3 DNA: TGTGCCAGCAGCGTAGTTGCCCCGAACAATGAGCAGTTCTTC

J gene: TRBJ2-7
clone size: NA
V gene: TRBV6-1
D gene: NA
CDR3 protein: CASSEIGQGTAYEQYF
CDR3 DNA: TGTGCCAGCAGTGAAATAGGGCAGGGGACGGCCTACGAGCAGTACTTC

J gene: TRBJ2-2
clone size: NA
V gene: TRBV5-6
D gene: TRBD2
CDR3 protein: CASSLLSGVAAGELFF
CDR3 DNA: TGTGCCAGCAGCTTGTTAAGCGGGGTGGCGGCCGGGGAGCTGTTTTTT

J gene: TRBJ2-2
clone size: NA
V gene: TRBV19
D gene: NA
CDR3 protein: CASSLVTGELFF
CDR3 DNA: TGTGCCAGTAGTCTGGTGACCGGGGAGCTGTTTTTT

J gene: TRBJ2-3
clone size: NA
V gene: TRBV7-2
D gene: NA
CDR3 protein: CASSRVPSDTQYF
CDR3 DNA: TGTGCCAGCAGCCGTGTCCCAAGCGATACGCAGTATTTT

J gene: TRBJ1-1
clone size: NA
V gene: TRBV9
D gene: NA
CDR3 protein: CASSVLPEAEAFF
CDR3 DNA: TGTGCCAGCAGCGTACTGCCAGAGGCTGAAGCTTTCTTT

J gene: TRBJ1-5
clone size: NA
V gene: TRBV2
D gene: NA
CDR3 protein: CASSEVEVPQHF
CDR3 DNA: TGTGCCAGCAGTGAAGTGGAGGTGCCCCAGCATTTT

J gene: TRBJ2-5
clone size: once
V gene: TRBV11-2
D gene: TRBD2
CDR3 protein: CASSLVASGRMGQETQYF
CDR3 DNA: TGTGCCAGCAGCTTAGTAGCTAGCGGGAGGATGGGGCAAGAGACCCAGTACTTC

J gene: TRBJ1-1
clone size: NA
V gene: TRBV11-2
D gene: TRBD1
CDR3 protein: CASSSIQGWGTEAFF
CDR3 DNA: TGTGCCAGCAGCTCTATACAGGGGTGGGGAACTGAAGCTTTCTTT

J gene: TRBJ2-3
clone size: NA
V gene: TRBV5-4
D gene: TRBD2
CDR3 protein: CASSDGLARSTDTQYF
CDR3 DNA: TGTGCCAGCAGCGACGGACTAGCGCGCAGCACAGATACGCAGTATTTT

J gene: TRBJ1-1
clone size: NA
V gene: TRBV28
D gene: NA
CDR3 protein: CASSLLVAGRTEAFF
CDR3 DNA: TGTGCCAGCAGTTTATTAGTGGCAGGGAGGACTGAAGCTTTCTTT

J gene: TRBJ2-5
clone size: once
V gene: TRBV18
D gene: TRBD2
CDR3 protein: CASSTGGSVETQYF
CDR3 DNA: TGTGCCAGCTCAACGGGCGGGAGCGTAGAGACCCAGTACTTC

J gene: TRBJ2-3
clone size: NA
V gene: TRBV18
D gene: TRBD1
CDR3 protein: CASSPGQEQDTQYF
CDR3 DNA: TGTGCCAGCTCACCGGGACAGGAACAAGATACGCAGTATTTT

J gene: TRBJ2-1
clone size: NA
V gene: TRBV6-6
D gene: TRBD1
CDR3 protein: CASRRDGQGGEQFF
CDR3 DNA: TGTGCCAGCAGGCGCGACGGACAGGGCGGTGAGCAGTTCTTC

J gene: TRBJ2-5
clone size: NA
V gene: TRBV7-6
D gene: NA
CDR3 protein: CASSYPPRGRQETQYF
CDR3 DNA: TGTGCCAGCAGCTACCCACCCCGGGGCAGGCAAGAGACCCAGTACTTC

J gene: TRBJ2-5
clone size: NA
V gene: TRBV7-2
D gene: TRBD1
CDR3 protein: CASSTPTGQRGETQYF
CDR3 DNA: TGTGCCAGCAGCACACCGACAGGGCAAAGAGGTGAGACCCAGTACTTC

J gene: TRBJ2-1
clone size: NA
V gene: TRBV11-2
D gene: NA
CDR3 protein: CASSHLRPYSYNEQFF
CDR3 DNA: TGTGCCAGCAGCCACCTTCGGCCTTACTCCTACAATGAGCAGTTCTTC

J gene: TRBJ2-1
clone size: NA
V gene: TRBV5-1
D gene: TRBD2
CDR3 protein: CASSFIAGAHNEQFF
CDR3 DNA: TGCGCCAGCAGCTTTATAGCGGGAGCGCACAATGAGCAGTTCTTC

J gene: TRBJ1-1
clone size: NA
V gene: TRBV5-5
D gene: NA
CDR3 protein: CASSLTGTLNTEAFF
CDR3 DNA: TGTGCCAGCAGCTTGACAGGCACATTGAACACTGAAGCTTTCTTT

J gene: TRBJ1-3
clone size: NA
V gene: TRBV19
D gene: NA
CDR3 protein: CASHLTRDGSSGNTIYF
CDR3 DNA: TGTGCCAGTCATCTGACGCGGGACGGGAGCTCTGGAAACACCATATATTTT

J gene: TRBJ1-4
clone size: NA
V gene: TRBV5-6
D gene: NA
CDR3 protein: CASSGGAEDEKLFF
CDR3 DNA: TGTGCCAGCAGCGGGGGGGCCGAGGATGAAAAACTGTTTTTT

J gene: TRBJ1-3
clone size: NA
V gene: TRBV5-1
D gene: NA
CDR3 protein: CASSLTQADSGNTIYF
CDR3 DNA: TGCGCCAGCAGCTTGACCCAGGCTGACTCTGGAAACACCATATATTTT

J gene: TRBJ2-3
clone size: NA
V gene: TRBV4-3
D gene: TRBD2
CDR3 protein: CASSRGTAGGRTDTQYF
CDR3 DNA: TGCGCCAGCAGCCGAGGGACAGCGGGAGGACGCACAGATACGCAGTATTTT

J gene: TRBJ2-7
clone size: NA
V gene: TRBV9
D gene: TRBD1
CDR3 protein: CASSAQTGGYEQYF
CDR3 DNA: TGTGCCAGCAGCGCCCAAACAGGGGGCTACGAGCAGTACTTC

J gene: TRBJ2-1
clone size: NA
V gene: TRBV9
D gene: TRBD2
CDR3 protein: CASTRTSGSDEQFF
CDR3 DNA: TGTGCCAGCACCAGGACTAGCGGGAGCGATGAGCAGTTCTTC

J gene: TRBJ2-1
clone size: NA
V gene: TRBV5-1
D gene: TRBD2
CDR3 protein: CASSLGLAGVDNEQFF
CDR3 DNA: TGCGCCAGCAGCTTGGGGCTAGCGGGAGTGGACAATGAGCAGTTCTTC

J gene: TRBJ2-1
clone size: NA
V gene: TRBV19
D gene: TRBD1
CDR3 protein: CASSTPTGGSYNEQFF
CDR3 DNA: TGTGCCAGTAGTACCCCGACAGGGGGCTCCTACAATGAGCAGTTCTTC

J gene: TRBJ2-3
clone size: NA
V gene: TRBV6-1
D gene: TRBD2
CDR3 protein: CASSKTGTSTDTQYF
CDR3 DNA: TGTGCCAGCAGCAAAACCGGGACTAGTACAGATACGCAGTATTTT

J gene: TRBJ1-1
clone size: NA
V gene: TRBV5-1
D gene: TRBD1
CDR3 protein: CASSGPTGASIEAFF
CDR3 DNA: TGCGCCAGCAGCGGCCCGACAGGGGCCTCTATTGAAGCTTTCTTT

J gene: TRBJ2-3
clone size: NA
V gene: TRBV7-9
D gene: TRBD1
CDR3 protein: CASTLRDRATDTQYF
CDR3 DNA: TGTGCCAGCACCCTCCGGGACAGGGCAACAGATACGCAGTATTTT

J gene: TRBJ2-7
clone size: NA
V gene: TRBV6-1
D gene: TRBD2
CDR3 protein: CASSRGTSGDYEQYF
CDR3 DNA: TGTGCCAGCAGTCGCGGGACTAGCGGTGACTACGAGCAGTACTTC

J gene: TRBJ2-3
clone size: once
V gene: TRBV18
D gene: TRBD2
CDR3 protein: CASSPGLAGVGGTQYF
CDR3 DNA: TGTGCCAGCTCACCAGGACTCGCGGGAGTCGGTGGTACGCAGTATTTT

J gene: TRBJ2-5
clone size: NA
V gene: TRBV19
D gene: NA
CDR3 protein: CASSIDNPGTLGETQYF
CDR3 DNA: TGTGCCAGTAGTATAGATAACCCCGGGACTCTGGGAGAGACCCAGTACTTC

J gene: TRBJ1-1
clone size: once
V gene: TRBV7-2
D gene: NA
CDR3 protein: CASSLVESVEAFF
CDR3 DNA: TGTGCCAGCAGCTTAGTTGAGTCCGTCGAAGCTTTCTTT